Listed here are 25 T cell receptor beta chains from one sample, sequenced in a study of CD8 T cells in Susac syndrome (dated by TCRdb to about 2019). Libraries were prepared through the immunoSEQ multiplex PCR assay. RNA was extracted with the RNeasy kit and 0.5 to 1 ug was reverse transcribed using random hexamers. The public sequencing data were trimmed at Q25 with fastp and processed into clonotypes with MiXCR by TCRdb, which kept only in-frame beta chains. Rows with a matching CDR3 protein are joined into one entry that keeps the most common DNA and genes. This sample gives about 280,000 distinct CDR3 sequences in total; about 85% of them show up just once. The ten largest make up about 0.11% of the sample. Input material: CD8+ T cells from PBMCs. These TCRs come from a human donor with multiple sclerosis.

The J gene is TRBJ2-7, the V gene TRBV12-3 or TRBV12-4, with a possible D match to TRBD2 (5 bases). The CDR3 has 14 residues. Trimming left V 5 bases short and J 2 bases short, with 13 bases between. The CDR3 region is CASSPQDGTYEQYF. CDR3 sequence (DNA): TGTGCCAGCAGTCCCCAGGACGGGACCTACGAGCAGTACTTC.

The CDR3 DNA follows: TGTGCCAGCAGCCAAGTAATTGGCCGAGCGGGAGGGTACGAGCAGTACTTC. Translated, it gives CASSQVIGRAGGYEQYF. The chain uses TRBV14 and TRBJ2-7, with TRBD2 matching over 10 bases. Per germline, CDR1 SGHDN and CDR2 FVKESK. V gave up 1 base and J gave up 4 bases; unmatched junction bases: 10. The CDR3 runs to 17 residues.

CDR3: CASSFLAGGPNEQFF. The DNA of the CDR3 is TGTGCCAGCAGCTTCCTAGCGGGAGGGCCAAATGAGCAGTTCTTC. The chain recombines TRBV7-8 with TRBJ2-1, with 12 bases fitting TRBD2. V trimming: 3 bases; J trimming: 7 bases; junction bases outside the gene matches: 4. The CDR3 covers 15 residues. Germline loops: CDR1 SGHVS, CDR2 FQNEAQ.

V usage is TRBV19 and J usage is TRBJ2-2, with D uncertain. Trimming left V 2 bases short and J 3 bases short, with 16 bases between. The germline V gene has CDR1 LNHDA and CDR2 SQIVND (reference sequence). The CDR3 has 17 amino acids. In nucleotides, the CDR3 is TGTGCCAGTAGTATAACCCTGAGTCGCCGATACACCGGGGAGCTGTTTTTT. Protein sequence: CASSITLSRRYTGELFF.

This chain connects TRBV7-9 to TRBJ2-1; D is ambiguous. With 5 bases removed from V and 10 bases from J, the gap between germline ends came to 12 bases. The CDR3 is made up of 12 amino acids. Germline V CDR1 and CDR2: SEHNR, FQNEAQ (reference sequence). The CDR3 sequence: CASSPLKEEQFF. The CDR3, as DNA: TGTGCCAGCAGCCCGCTTAAGGAAGAGCAGTTCTTC.

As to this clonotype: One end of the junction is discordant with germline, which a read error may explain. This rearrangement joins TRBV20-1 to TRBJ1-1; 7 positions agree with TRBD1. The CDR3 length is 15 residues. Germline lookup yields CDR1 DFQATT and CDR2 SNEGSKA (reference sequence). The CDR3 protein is CSARDGTVINTEVFF. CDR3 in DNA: TGCAGTGCTAGAGATGGGACAGTTATTAACACTGAAGTTTTCTTT.

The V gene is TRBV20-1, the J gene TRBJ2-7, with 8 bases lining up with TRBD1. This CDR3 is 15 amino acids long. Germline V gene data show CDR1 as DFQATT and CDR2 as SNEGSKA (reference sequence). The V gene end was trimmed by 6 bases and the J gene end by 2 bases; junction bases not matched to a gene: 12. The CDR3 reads CSAYPLDRGPYEQYF. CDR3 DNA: TGCAGTGCCTACCCTCTCGACAGGGGCCCCTACGAGCAGTACTTC.

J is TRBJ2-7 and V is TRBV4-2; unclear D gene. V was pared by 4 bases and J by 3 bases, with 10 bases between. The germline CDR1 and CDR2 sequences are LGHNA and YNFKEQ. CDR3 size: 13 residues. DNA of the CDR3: TGTGCCAGCAGCCCTAATCCGAGCTACGAGCAGTACTTC. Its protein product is CASSPNPSYEQYF.

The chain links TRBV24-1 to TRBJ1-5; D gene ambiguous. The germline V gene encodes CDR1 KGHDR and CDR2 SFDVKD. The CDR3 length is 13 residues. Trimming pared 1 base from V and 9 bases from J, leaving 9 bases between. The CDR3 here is CATSDFLGGPQHF. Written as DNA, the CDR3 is TGTGCCACCAGTGATTTCCTCGGCGGGCCCCAGCATTTT.

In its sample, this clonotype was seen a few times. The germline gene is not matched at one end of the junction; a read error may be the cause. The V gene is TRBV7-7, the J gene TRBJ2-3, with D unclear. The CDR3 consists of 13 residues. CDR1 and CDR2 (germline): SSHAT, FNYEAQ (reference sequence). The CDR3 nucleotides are TGTGCTAGCAGCTTAGTCTACACAGATACGCAGTATTTT. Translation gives CASSLVYTDTQYF. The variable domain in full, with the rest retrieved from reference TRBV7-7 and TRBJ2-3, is GAGVSQSPRYKVTKRGQDVTLRCDPISSHATLYWYQQALGQGPEFLTYFNYEAQPDKSGLPSDRFSAERPEGSISTLTIQRTEQRDSAMYRCASSLVYTDTQYFGPGTRLTVL.

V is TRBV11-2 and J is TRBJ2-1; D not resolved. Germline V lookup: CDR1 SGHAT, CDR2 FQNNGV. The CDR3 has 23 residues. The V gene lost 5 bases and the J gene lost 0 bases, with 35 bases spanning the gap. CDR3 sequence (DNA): TGTGCCAGCAGCCGTAATCTAGGACCTATCCCAATCCTGATCACGGACTCCTACAATGAGCAGTTCTTC. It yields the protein CASSRNLGPIPILITDSYNEQFF.

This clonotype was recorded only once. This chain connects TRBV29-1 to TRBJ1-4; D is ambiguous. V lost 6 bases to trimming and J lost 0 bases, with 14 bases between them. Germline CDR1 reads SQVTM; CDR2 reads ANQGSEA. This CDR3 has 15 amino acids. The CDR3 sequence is CSVCHSLATNEKLFF. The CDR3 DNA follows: TGCAGCGTCTGTCACAGTCTCGCAACTAATGAAAAACTGTTTTTT.

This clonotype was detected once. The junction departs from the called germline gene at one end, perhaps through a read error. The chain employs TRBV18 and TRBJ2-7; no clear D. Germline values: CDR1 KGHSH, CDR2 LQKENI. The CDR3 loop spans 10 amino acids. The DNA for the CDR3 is TGTGCCAGCTCACCATCAGGATTAAACTTC. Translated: CASSPSGLNF.

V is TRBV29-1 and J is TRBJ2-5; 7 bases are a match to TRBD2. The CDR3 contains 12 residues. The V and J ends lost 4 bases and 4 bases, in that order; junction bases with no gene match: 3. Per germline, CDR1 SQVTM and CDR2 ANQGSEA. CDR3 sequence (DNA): TGCAGCGTTGTTGGGGAGGGAGAGACCCAGTACTTC. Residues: CSVVGEGETQYF. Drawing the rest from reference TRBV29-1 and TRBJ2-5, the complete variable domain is SAVISQKPSRDICQRGTSLTIQCQVDSQVTMMFWYRQQPGQSLTLIATANQGSEATYESGFVIDKFPISRPNLTFSTLTVSNMSPEDSSIYLCSVVGEGETQYFGPGTRLLVL.

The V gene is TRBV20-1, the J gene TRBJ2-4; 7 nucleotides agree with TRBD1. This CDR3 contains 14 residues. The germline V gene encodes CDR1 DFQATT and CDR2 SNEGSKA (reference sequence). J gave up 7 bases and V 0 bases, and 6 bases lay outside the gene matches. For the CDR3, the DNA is TGCAGTGCTAGAGATCCTACAGGGGAGAACATTCAGTACTTC. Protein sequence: CSARDPTGENIQYF.

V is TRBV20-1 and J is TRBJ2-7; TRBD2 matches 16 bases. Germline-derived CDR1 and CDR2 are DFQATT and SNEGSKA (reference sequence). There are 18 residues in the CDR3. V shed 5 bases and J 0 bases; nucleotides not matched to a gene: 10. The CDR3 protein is CSALPGLAGGPSSYEQYF. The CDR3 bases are TGCAGTGCTCTCCCGGGACTAGCGGGAGGGCCGAGCTCCTACGAGCAGTACTTC.

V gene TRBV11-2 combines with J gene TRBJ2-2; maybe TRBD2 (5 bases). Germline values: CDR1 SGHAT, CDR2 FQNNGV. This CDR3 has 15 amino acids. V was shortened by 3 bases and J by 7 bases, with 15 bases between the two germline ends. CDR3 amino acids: CASSFRPGGDGELFF. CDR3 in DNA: TGTGCCAGCAGCTTTCGGCCAGGAGGTGACGGGGAGCTGTTTTTT.

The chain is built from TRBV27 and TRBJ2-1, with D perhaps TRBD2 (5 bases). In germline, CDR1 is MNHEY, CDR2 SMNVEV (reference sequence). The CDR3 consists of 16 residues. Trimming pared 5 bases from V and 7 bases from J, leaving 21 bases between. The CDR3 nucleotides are TGTGCCAGCAGTCCCCGGAAGGGAGAGGTGGTAAATGAGCAGTTCTTC. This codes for CASSPRKGEVVNEQFF.

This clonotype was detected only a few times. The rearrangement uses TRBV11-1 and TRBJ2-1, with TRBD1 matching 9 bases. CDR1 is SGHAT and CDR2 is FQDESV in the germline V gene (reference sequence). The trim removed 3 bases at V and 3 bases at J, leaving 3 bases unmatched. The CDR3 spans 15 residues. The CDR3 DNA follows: TGTGCCAGCAGCTTCCGACAGGGGGTCTACAATGAGCAGTTCTTC. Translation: CASSFRQGVYNEQFF.

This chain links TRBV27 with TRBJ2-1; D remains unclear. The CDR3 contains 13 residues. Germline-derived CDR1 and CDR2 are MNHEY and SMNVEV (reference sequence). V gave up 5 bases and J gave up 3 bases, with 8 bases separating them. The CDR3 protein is CASSAGRYNEQFF. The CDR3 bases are TGTGCCAGCAGTGCCGGACGCTACAATGAGCAGTTCTTC.

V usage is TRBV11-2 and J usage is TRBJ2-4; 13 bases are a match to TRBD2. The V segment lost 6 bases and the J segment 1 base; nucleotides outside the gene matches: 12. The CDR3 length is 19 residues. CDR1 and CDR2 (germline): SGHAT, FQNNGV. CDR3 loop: CASSSLAGGEYGAKNIQYF. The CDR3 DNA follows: TGTGCCAGCAGTTCACTAGCGGGAGGGGAGTATGGGGCCAAAAACATTCAGTACTTC.

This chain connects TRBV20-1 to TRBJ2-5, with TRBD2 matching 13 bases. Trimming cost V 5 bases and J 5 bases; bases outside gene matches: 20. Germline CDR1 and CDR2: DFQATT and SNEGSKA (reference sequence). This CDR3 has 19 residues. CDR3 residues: CSARGLTSGRAGTRETQYF. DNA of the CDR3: TGCAGTGCTCGGGGGTTAACTAGCGGGAGGGCAGGCACAAGGGAGACCCAGTACTTC.

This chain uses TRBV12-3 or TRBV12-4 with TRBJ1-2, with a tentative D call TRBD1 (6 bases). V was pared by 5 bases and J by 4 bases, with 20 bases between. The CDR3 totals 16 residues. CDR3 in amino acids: CASSDESGQIAYGYTF. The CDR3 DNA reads TGTGCCAGCAGTGACGAAAGCGGACAGATAGCCTATGGCTACACCTTC.

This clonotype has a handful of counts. The CDR3 reads CASSQFWTGGESEAFF. As DNA, the CDR3 is TGTGCCAGCAGCCAATTCTGGACAGGGGGAGAGTCAGAAGCTTTCTTT. The V and J genes are TRBV4-2 and TRBJ1-1; 10 bases match TRBD1. CDR3 size: 16 residues. Germline V gene data show CDR1 as LGHNA and CDR2 as YNFKEQ. The ends lost 2 bases at V and 8 bases at J; junction bases unmatched: 11.

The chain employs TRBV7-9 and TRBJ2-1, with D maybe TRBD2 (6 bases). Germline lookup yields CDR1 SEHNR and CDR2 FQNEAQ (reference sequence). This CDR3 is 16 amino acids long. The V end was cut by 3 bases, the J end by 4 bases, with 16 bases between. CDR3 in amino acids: CASSFPRREGYNEQFF. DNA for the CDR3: TGTGCCAGCAGCTTTCCGAGGCGGGAAGGTTACAATGAGCAGTTCTTC.